This T cell receptor beta chain originates from a study of CD8 T cells in ankylosing spondylitis (dated by TCRdb to 2017 to 2019). For context, the study as a whole: The study profiled T cell receptor beta repertoires in healthy donors and ankylosing spondylitis patients to find disease-linked TCR variants. Peripheral blood was sampled, and synovial fluid was also collected from ankylosing spondylitis patients. The full study cohort comprised 25 ankylosing spondylitis patients and roughly 100 healthy donors.

The reads were generated on an Illumina HiSeq 2500. Quantitative 5'-RACE with molecular barcodes was used to prepare TCR beta libraries. The paper's data handling went like this. Disease-linked TCR variants were identified with a new computational method built on a probabilistic model of VDJ rearrangement. TCRdb trimmed the raw reads at Q25, called clones with MiXCR and kept productive beta chains. Every CDR3 protein is listed once, alongside the most common genes and DNA of its rows. None of the V and J calls come from the authors' own analysis; TCRdb made them. The sample table lists about 220,000 distinct CDR3 sequences, roughly 6.6% of them with a count of one. 14% of the sample goes to the ten largest clones. V was cut back by 3 bases and J by 0 bases, leaving a gap of 15 bases between them. Reading the germline V gene (reference sequence) gives CDR1 DFQATT and CDR2 SNEGSKA. The CDR3 numbers 16 residues from cysteine through phenylalanine. Only CDR3 DNA is held: 48 bases, read in frame from base 1.

Worth noting for this clonotype: Its antigen is currently not known. No clone much larger than this one lies a single base away; base qualities are absent.

The research as a whole found: Blood from ankylosing spondylitis patients appeared to be characterized by a TCR beta motif made up of under 10 highly homologous amino acid variants. The disease-linked clones were reported as significantly enriched in matched synovial fluid samples from ankylosing spondylitis patients. Some of the motif variants had been reported before in the synovial fluid and blood of reactive arthritis patients, a finding that suggests common disease-initiation mechanisms. A CD8+ phenotype was shown by the disease-linked clones, which were found at relatively low frequencies in peripheral blood.

The sample was blood, either unsorted or a sorted T cell fraction (not recorded which). The chain was built from TRBV20-1 and TRBJ1-5; no D segment can be confidently identified. The clonotype comes from a male donor with ankylosing spondylitis. The DNA reads as follows: TGCAGTGCTAGTAGATCCGGCAGATATAGCAATCAGCCCCAGCATTTT. Its product reads: CSASRSGRYSNQPQHF.